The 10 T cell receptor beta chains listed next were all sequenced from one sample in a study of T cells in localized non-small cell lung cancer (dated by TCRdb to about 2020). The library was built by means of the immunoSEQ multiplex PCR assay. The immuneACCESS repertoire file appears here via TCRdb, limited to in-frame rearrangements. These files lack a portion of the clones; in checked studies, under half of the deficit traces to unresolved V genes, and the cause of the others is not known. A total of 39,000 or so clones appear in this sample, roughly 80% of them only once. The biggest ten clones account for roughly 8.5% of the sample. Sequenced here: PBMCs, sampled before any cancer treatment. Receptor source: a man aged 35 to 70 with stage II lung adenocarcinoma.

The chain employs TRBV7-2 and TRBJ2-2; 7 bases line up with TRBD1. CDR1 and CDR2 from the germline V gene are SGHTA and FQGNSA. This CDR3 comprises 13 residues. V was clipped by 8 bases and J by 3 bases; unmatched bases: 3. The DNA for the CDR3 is TGTGCCAGCCGGGACAGAGACACCGGGGAGCTGTTTTTT. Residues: CASRDRDTGELFF.

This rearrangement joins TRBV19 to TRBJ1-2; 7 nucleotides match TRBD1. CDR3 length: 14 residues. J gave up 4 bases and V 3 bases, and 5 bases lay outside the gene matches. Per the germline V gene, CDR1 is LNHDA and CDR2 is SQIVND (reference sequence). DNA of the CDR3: TGTGCCAGTAGTATTTTGGACAGGAGCTATGGCTACACCTTC. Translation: CASSILDRSYGYTF.

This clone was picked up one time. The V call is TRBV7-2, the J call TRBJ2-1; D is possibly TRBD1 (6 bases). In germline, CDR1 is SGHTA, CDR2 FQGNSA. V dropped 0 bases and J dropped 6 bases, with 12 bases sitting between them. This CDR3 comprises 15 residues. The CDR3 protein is CASSLAWTVSNEQFF. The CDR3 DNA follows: TGTGCCAGCAGCTTAGCGTGGACAGTTTCCAATGAGCAGTTCTTC.

The CDR3 protein is CSVEVDTYNEQFF. The CDR3 DNA reads as TGCAGCGTTGAAGTGGACACTTACAATGAGCAGTTCTTC. This chain connects TRBV29-1 to TRBJ2-1, with TRBD1 as a possible D gene (5 bases). The length of the CDR3 is 13 residues. Deletions cut 1 base from V and 4 bases from J, with 8 bases between. Germline loops: CDR1 SQVTM, CDR2 ANQGSEA.

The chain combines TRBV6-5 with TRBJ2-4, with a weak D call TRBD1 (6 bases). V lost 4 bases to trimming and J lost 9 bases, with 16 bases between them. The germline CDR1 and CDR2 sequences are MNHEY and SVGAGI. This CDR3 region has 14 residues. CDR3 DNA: TGTGCCAGCAGTTCAGGGGCCAGCACTTCCATTCAGTACTTC. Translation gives CASSSGASTSIQYF.

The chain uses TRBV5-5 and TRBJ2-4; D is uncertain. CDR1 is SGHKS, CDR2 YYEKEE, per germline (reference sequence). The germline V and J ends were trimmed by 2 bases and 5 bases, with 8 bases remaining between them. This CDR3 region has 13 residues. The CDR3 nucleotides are TGTGCCAGCAGCTTATACGGGCAAAACATTCAGTACTTC. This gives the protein CASSLYGQNIQYF.

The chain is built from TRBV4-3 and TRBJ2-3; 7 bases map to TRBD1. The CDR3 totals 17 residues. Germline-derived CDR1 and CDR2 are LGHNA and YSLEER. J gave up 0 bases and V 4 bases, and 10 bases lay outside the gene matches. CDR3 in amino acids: CASSPSPAGGSTDTQYF. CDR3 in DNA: TGCGCCAGCAGCCCTTCCCCCGCAGGGGGAAGCACAGATACGCAGTATTTT.

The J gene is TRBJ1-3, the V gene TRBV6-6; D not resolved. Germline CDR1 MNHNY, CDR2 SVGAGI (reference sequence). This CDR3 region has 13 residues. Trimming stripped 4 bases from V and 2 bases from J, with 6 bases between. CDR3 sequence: CASSSTPGNTIYF. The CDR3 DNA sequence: TGTGCCAGCAGTTCGACTCCTGGAAACACCATATATTTT.

CDR3 loop: CASSLGQGGTEAFF. CDR3 sequence (DNA): TGTGCCAGCAGCTTAGGACAGGGGGGAACTGAAGCTTTCTTT. This sequence joins TRBV11-3 and TRBJ1-1, with 9 nucleotides matching TRBD1. Germline V lookup: CDR1 SGHNT, CDR2 YENEEA. The J segment lost 5 bases and the V segment lost 1 base, leaving 2 bases of the junction unmatched. This CDR3 is built from 14 residues.

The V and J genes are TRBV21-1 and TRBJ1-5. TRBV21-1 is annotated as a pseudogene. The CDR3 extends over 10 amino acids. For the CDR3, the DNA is TGCGAGGGGGGATATCAGCCCCAGCATTTT. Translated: CEGGYQPQHF.